This T cell receptor (beta chain) was sequenced in a study of OX40 agonist ivuxolimab in advanced cancers. Study-level information: The dose of intravenous ivuxolimab that patients received every 2 weeks ranged from 0.01 to 10 mg/kg.

Germline CDR1 and CDR2: SGHTA and FQGTGA. V lost 1 base and J lost 1, with 11 bases in between. This CDR3 region has 16 residues. Libraries were prepared by immunoSEQ multiplex PCR; TCRdb keeps only in-frame clonotypes and omits some of them. The table records 30,000 or so clones, 80% to 85% of them present only once. The starting material was CD4+ or CD8+ T cells sorted from blood, obtained in a trial of the OX40 agonist ivuxolimab. The chain couples TRBV7-3 to TRBJ1-5, with a weak D call TRBD1 (5 bases). The origin of this receptor is an adult with an advanced solid tumor such as melanoma, head and neck, liver or kidney cancer. This CDR3 reads CASSLKGTGSNQPQHF. CDR3 sequence (DNA): TGTGCCAGCAGCTTAAAGGGGACGGGGAGCAATCAGCCCCAGCATTTT. Variable domain in full (rest from reference TRBV7-3 and TRBJ1-5): GAGVSQTPSNKVTEKGKYVELRCDPISGHTALYWYRQSLGQGPEFLIYFQGTGAADDSGLPNDRFFAVRPEGSVSTLKIQRTERGDSAVYLCASSLKGTGSNQPQHFGDGTRLSIL.